This is a list of T cell receptor beta chains from one sample in a study of T cell responses to AZD1222 COVID-19 vaccine. The assay was immunoSEQ multiplex PCR, and TCRdb's table has in-frame clones only and misses some. The sample comprises 90,000 to 150,000 clones, about 90% of which are singletons, and approximately 8.4% rests with the top ten. Specimen: peripheral blood, collected on day 0 of AZD1222 vaccination. The origin of the receptors is an adult in good health. CDR3s include the opening cysteine and the closing phenylalanine or tryptophan. The order of the fields is J gene, D gene, clone size, V gene, CDR3 protein, CDR3 DNA. D genes are given only for firm matches. Size tells how often a clone was seen (once, few, many) or the class of an expanded clone, and some rows leave it out.

TRBJ1-1,-,-,TRBV7-9,CASSPREGFNEAFF,TGTGCCAGCAGCCCTAGGGAGGGCTTTAATGAAGCTTTCTTT
TRBJ2-5,-,-,TRBV3-1/TRBV3-2,CASSAATTQYF,TGTGCCAGCAGCGCGGCGACGACCCAGTACTTC
TRBJ1-1,-,-,TRBV28,CASSLGGFPEAFF,TGTGCCAGCAGTTTAGGTGGATTCCCTGAAGCTTTCTTT
TRBJ1-6,-,-,TRBV5-1,CASSSQMRNSPLHF,TGCGCCAGCAGCTCTCAGATGAGGAATTCACCCCTCCACTTT
TRBJ2-4,-,-,TRBV11-3,CASSLGRGPKNIQYF,TGTGCCAGCAGCTTAGGGAGGGGTCCCAAAAACATTCAGTACTTC
TRBJ1-2,TRBD1,-,TRBV12-3/TRBV12-4,CASSSGGARGYTF,TGTGCCAGCAGTTCAGGGGGCGCGAGGGGCTACACCTTC
TRBJ1-1,-,once,TRBV7-3,CASSYGANTEAFF,TGTGCCAGCAGCTACGGGGCGAACACTGAAGCTTTCTTT
TRBJ2-3,-,-,TRBV28,CATLEDSLRDTQYF,TGTGCCACCCTCGAGGACTCCCTGAGAGATACGCAGTATTTT
TRBJ1-1,-,-,TRBV6-1,CASSERGTEAFF,TGTGCCAGCAGTGAGAGGGGCACTGAAGCTTTCTTT
TRBJ1-3,TRBD1,few,TRBV9,CASSPGGQGAGNTIYF,TGTGCCAGCAGCCCGGGGGGACAGGGGGCTGGAAACACCATATATTTT
TRBJ1-1,-,-,TRBV28,CASSVTGTLSKAFF,TGTGCCAGCAGCGTTACAGGGACTCTTTCGAAAGCTTTCTTT
TRBJ1-6,TRBD1,-,TRBV5-1,CASSPTGGLSPLHF,TGCGCCAGCAGCCCGACAGGGGGCCTTTCACCCCTCCACTTT
TRBJ1-4,-,once,TRBV5-1,CASSLASGFTTNEKLFF,TGCGCCAGCAGCTTGGCCTCAGGGTTCACAACTAATGAAAAACTGTTTTTT
TRBJ1-5,-,-,TRBV5-8,CASSPDWDQPQHF,TGTGCCAGCAGCCCCGACTGGGATCAGCCCCAGCATTTT
TRBJ1-3,-,-,TRBV3-1/TRBV3-2,CASSRGNTIYF,TGTGCCAGCAGTCGAGGGAACACCATATATTTT
TRBJ1-4,-,-,TRBV29-1,CSVGISGSPREKLFF,TGCAGCGTTGGGATTTCCGGGTCCCCGCGGGAAAAACTGTTTTTT
TRBJ1-3,-,-,TRBV10-3,CAIRPGDGNTIYF,TGTGCCATCCGGCCAGGAGATGGAAACACCATATATTTT
TRBJ1-5,-,once,TRBV7-2,CASSLSSPLPQHF,TGTGCCAGCAGCTTATCCTCGCCGCTGCCCCAGCATTTT
TRBJ1-2,TRBD1,-,TRBV7-6,CASSLGTGEGYGYTF,TGTGCCAGCAGCTTAGGGACAGGCGAGGGGTATGGCTACACCTTC
TRBJ1-2,-,-,TRBV6-5,CASSPTRESNYGYTF,TGTGCCAGCAGTCCGACTAGGGAGTCTAACTATGGCTACACCTTC
TRBJ2-7,TRBD2,-,TRBV27,CASSLAASNYEQYF,TGTGCCAGCAGCCTAGCGGCGTCTAACTACGAGCAGTACTTC
TRBJ2-7,TRBD2,-,TRBV18,CASRSGTSGAYEQYF,TGTGCCAGCCGCTCCGGGACTAGCGGGGCCTACGAGCAGTACTTC
TRBJ2-1,-,-,TRBV2,CASSESGVRFNEQFF,TGTGCCAGCAGTGAGTCGGGGGTAAGGTTTAATGAGCAGTTCTTC
TRBJ1-3,-,many,TRBV20-1,CSARVGGTIYF,TGCAGTGCTAGAGTCGGGGGAACCATATATTTT
TRBJ2-5,-,-,TRBV19,CASSIEGETQYF,TGTGCCAGTAGTATTGAGGGAGAGACCCAGTACTTC
TRBJ1-4,-,-,TRBV3-1/TRBV3-2,CASSFLNEKLFF,TGTGCCAGCAGTTTCCTCAATGAAAAACTGTTTTTT
TRBJ2-7,-,-,TRBV3-1/TRBV3-2,CASSQRIGGGSEQYF,TGTGCCAGCAGCCAGAGAATTGGGGGGGGCTCCGAGCAGTACTTC
TRBJ2-3,-,-,TRBV6-5,CASSYSPSTDTQYF,TGTGCCAGCAGTTACTCCCCAAGCACAGATACGCAGTATTTT
TRBJ2-1,-,-,TRBV5-1,CASSQLGTRNEQFF,TGCGCCAGCAGCCAACTAGGGACGCGGAATGAGCAGTTCTTC
TRBJ2-7,-,-,TRBV7-9,CASSLEEMGALGYEQYF,TGTGCCAGCAGCTTGGAAGAAATGGGGGCGTTGGGCTACGAGCAGTACTTC
TRBJ2-7,-,-,TRBV15,CATSRGGAAYEQYF,TGTGCCACCAGCAGAGGAGGGGCGGCGTACGAGCAGTACTTC
TRBJ2-2,-,-,TRBV5-4,CASWEAETTGELFF,TGTGCCAGCTGGGAGGCAGAGACGACCGGGGAGCTGTTTTTT
TRBJ1-4,-,-,TRBV18,CASSRVRTTNEKLFF,TGTGCCAGCTCACGTGTGAGAACAACTAATGAAAAACTGTTTTTT
TRBJ1-5,-,-,TRBV6-1,CASSEGWRQSYQPQHF,TGTGCCAGCAGTGAAGGGTGGCGGCAGAGCTATCAGCCCCAGCATTTT
TRBJ1-1,-,-,TRBV11-3,CASSPRKGTEAFF,TGTGCCAGCAGCCCCCGAAAGGGCACTGAAGCTTTCTTT
TRBJ1-1,-,-,TRBV2,CASSPRRLTGNTEAFF,TGTGCCAGCAGTCCAAGGCGCCTGACAGGAAACACTGAAGCTTTCTTT
TRBJ1-2,-,-,TRBV28,CASSLRQGHGYTF,TGTGCCAGCAGTTTACGGCAGGGCCATGGCTACACCTTC
TRBJ2-1,-,-,TRBV12-3/TRBV12-4,CASSLEGHEQFF,TGTGCCAGCAGTTTAGAGGGTCATGAGCAGTTCTTC
TRBJ1-4,-,-,TRBV6-6,CASSYSKGEKLFF,TGTGCCAGCAGTTACTCGAAGGGTGAAAAACTGTTTTTT
TRBJ2-1,TRBD1,once,TRBV5-4,CASSLQGLGHNEQFF,TGTGCCAGCAGCCTACAGGGGCTGGGGCACAATGAGCAGTTCTTC
TRBJ2-3,TRBD2,-,TRBV7-3,CASSYQRGTGDTQYF,TGTGCCAGCAGCTACCAGCGGGGGACCGGGGATACGCAGTATTTT
TRBJ1-2,-,-,TRBV3-1/TRBV3-2,CASSQVGGYTF,TGTGCCAGCAGCCAAGTTGGAGGTTACACCTTC
TRBJ2-3,TRBD2,-,TRBV6-5,CASSLISGGADTQYF,TGTGCCAGCAGTCTGATTAGCGGGGGCGCAGATACGCAGTATTTT
TRBJ2-2,TRBD1,-,TRBV18,CASAAGTGVLGELFF,TGTGCCAGCGCAGCCGGGACAGGGGTCCTCGGGGAGCTGTTTTTT
TRBJ2-1,TRBD1,few,TRBV6-6,CASSYLGQGEGLQFF,TGTGCCAGCAGTTACCTGGGACAGGGGGAAGGGCTGCAGTTCTTC
TRBJ1-4,TRBD1,-,TRBV7-8,CASSLVGRGRTNEKLFF,TGTGCCAGCAGCTTAGTTGGGAGGGGGCGAACTAATGAAAAACTGTTTTTT
TRBJ2-1,-,-,TRBV5-1,CASSLTRPYNEQFF,TGCGCCAGCAGCTTGACTAGACCCTACAATGAGCAGTTCTTC
TRBJ2-1,-,-,TRBV5-6,CASSLINYNEQFF,TGTGCCAGCAGCTTGATCAACTACAATGAGCAGTTCTTC
TRBJ1-2,-,-,TRBV5-1,CASSFESYGYTF,TGCGCCAGCAGCTTTGAGTCTTATGGCTACACCTTC
TRBJ1-1,TRBD1,-,TRBV6-5,CASSQQGLNTEAFF,TGTGCCAGCAGTCAACAGGGGCTGAACACTGAAGCTTTCTTT
TRBJ2-7,-,-,TRBV27,CASSLSGEQYF,TGTGCCAGCAGTTTATCGGGCGAGCAGTACTTC
TRBJ2-1,TRBD2,once,TRBV14,CASSPPGLAGGPGRQFF,TGTGCCAGCAGCCCTCCGGGACTAGCGGGGGGGCCAGGGCGGCAGTTCTTC
TRBJ2-3,-,-,TRBV27,CATHSRRIGGTDTQYF,TGTGCCACCCATTCCCGGAGGATTGGGGGCACAGATACGCAGTATTTT